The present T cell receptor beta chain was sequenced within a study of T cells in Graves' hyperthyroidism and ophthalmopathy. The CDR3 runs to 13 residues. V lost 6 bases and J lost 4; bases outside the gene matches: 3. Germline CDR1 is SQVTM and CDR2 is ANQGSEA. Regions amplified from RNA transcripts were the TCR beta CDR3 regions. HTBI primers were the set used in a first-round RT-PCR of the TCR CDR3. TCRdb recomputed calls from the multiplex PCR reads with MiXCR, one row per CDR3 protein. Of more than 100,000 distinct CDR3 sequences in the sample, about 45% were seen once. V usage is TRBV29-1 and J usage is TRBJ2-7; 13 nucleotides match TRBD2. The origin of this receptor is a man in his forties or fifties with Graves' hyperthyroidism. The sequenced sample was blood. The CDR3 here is CSVGLAGDYEQYF. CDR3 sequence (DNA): TGCAGCGTAGGACTAGCGGGGGATTACGAGCAGTACTTC.